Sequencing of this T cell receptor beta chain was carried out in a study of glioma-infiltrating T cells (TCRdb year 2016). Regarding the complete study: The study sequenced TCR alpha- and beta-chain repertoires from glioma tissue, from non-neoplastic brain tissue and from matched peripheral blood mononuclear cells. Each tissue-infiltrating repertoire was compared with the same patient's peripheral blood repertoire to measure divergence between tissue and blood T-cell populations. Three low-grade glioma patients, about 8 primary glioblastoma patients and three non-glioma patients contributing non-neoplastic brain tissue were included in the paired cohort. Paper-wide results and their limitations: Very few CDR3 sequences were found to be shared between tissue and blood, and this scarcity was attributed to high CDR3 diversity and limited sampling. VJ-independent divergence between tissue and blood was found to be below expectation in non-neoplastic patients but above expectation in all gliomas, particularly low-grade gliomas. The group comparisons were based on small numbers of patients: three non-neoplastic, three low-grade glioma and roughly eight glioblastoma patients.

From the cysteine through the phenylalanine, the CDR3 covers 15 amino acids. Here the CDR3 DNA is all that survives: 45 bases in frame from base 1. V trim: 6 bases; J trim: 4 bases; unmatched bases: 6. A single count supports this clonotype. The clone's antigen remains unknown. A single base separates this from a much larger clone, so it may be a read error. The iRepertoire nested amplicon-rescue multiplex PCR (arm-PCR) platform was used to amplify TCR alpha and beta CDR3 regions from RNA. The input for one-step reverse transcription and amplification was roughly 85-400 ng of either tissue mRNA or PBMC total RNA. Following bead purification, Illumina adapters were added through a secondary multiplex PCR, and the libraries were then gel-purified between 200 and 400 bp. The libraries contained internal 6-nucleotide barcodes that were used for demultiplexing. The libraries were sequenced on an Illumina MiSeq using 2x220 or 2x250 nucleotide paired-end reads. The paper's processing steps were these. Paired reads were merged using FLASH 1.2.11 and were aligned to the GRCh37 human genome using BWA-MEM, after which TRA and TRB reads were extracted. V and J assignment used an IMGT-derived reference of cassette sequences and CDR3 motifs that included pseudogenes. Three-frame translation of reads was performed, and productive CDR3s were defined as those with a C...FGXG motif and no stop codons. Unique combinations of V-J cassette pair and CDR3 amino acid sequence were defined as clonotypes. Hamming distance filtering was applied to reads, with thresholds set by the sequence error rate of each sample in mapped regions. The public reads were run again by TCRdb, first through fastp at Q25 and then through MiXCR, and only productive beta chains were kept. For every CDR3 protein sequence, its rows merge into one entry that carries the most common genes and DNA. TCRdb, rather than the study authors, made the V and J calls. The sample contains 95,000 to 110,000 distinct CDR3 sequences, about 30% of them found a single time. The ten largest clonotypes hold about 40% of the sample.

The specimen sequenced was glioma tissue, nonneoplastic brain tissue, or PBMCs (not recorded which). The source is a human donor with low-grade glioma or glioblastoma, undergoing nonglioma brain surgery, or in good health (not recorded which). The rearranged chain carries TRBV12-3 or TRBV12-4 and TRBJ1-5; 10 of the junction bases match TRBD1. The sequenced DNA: TGTGCCAGCAGCACGGGACAGGGGACAAATCAGCCCCAGCATTTT. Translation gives CASSTGQGTNQPQHF.